This entry lists 28 T cell receptor beta chains sequenced from one sample in a study of metastatic and nonmetastatic thyroid tumors. With MiXCR, TCRdb reprocessed the PCR reads. The sample consists of approximately 40,000 clones, 28% of them appearing once. Nobody among the patients had been given any treatment before thyroid surgery. Sequenced input: blood. The receptors derive from a male donor with papillary thyroid cancer or a benign thyroid nodule (not recorded which). Some clones in this sample may be carry-over from other donors' samples.

By sample share, this clone is medium-sized. This rearrangement joins TRBV6-5 to TRBJ1-2, with TRBD1 as a possible D gene (6 bases). The germline V and J ends were trimmed by 0 bases and 0 bases, with 17 bases remaining between them. CDR1 is MNHEY and CDR2 is SVGAGI in the germline V gene. This CDR3 is built from 18 residues. For the CDR3, the DNA is TGTGCCAGCAGTTACTCGACGGAAGGGGGTAGGACTAACTATGGCTACACCTTC. Its protein is CASSYSTEGGRTNYGYTF.

This clone was seen many times. This sequence joins TRBV30 and TRBJ1-1, with 8 bases lining up with TRBD1. V shed 0 bases and J 4 bases; nucleotides not matched to a gene: 4. Germline CDR1 GTSNPN, CDR2 SVGIG (reference sequence). The CDR3 covers 14 residues. The CDR3 sequence: CAWSVQGASTEAFF. The CDR3 DNA is TGTGCCTGGAGTGTTCAGGGGGCAAGCACTGAAGCTTTCTTT.

CDR3 residues: CAIDTAGGGPSETQYF. Written as DNA, the CDR3 is TGTGCCATCGACACAGCGGGGGGAGGGCCCTCGGAGACCCAGTACTTC. This chain links TRBV6-1 with TRBJ2-5, with 9 positions matching TRBD2. This CDR3 region has 16 residues. CDR1 and CDR2 (germline): MNHNS, SASEGT. Unmatched junction bases numbered 17, after V lost 10 bases and J lost 5 bases.

Ten or more counts support this clone. This chain connects TRBV5-4 to TRBJ1-1, with D possibly matching TRBD1 (6 bases). CDR3 length: 13 residues. The germline V and J ends were trimmed by 6 bases and 1 base, with 10 bases remaining between them. CDR1 SGHNT and CDR2 YYREEE come from the germline V gene (reference sequence). Here the CDR3 reads CASNTQGNTEAFF. The CDR3 nucleotides are TGTGCCAGCAACACACAGGGGAACACTGAAGCTTTCTTT.

This clone has at least ten counts. One end of the junction does not line up with germline, which may come from a read error. Other DNA sequences in the same sample also yield this CDR3. CDR3 sequence (DNA): TGTGCTAGCAGCTTAGGGACAGGGCCCCAAGAGACCCAGTACTTC. This translates into CASSLGTGPQETQYF. The chain has TRBV7-7 and TRBJ2-5; 9 bases map to TRBD1. Germline values: CDR1 SSHAT, CDR2 FNYEAQ (reference sequence). This CDR3 has 15 residues.

This chain joins TRBV6-2 or TRBV6-3 and TRBJ1-5; perhaps TRBD1 as D (5 bases). V was cut by 3 bases and J by 0 bases, with 21 bases left in between. The germline V gene has CDR1 MNHEY and CDR2 SVGEGT. This CDR3 comprises 19 residues. The CDR3 DNA sequence: TGTGCCAGCAGTTATTTAACGGGACTTAACTCCTATAGCAATCAGCCCCAGCATTTT. Protein product: CASSYLTGLNSYSNQPQHF.

Note on this clone: One end of the junction is discordant with germline, which a read error may explain. The chain has TRBV6-1 and TRBJ2-6, with TRBD2 matching over 9 bases. Looked up from germline, CDR1 is MNHNS and CDR2 is SASEGT. This CDR3 comprises 17 residues. CDR3 bases: TGTGCCAGCAGGACTAGCGGTAGAAAGGCTGGGTCCAACGTCCTGACTTTC. It encodes CASRTSGRKAGSNVLTF.

This clone came up a few times. The chain recombines TRBV6-1 with TRBJ1-1; 9 bases are shared with TRBD1. The V and J ends lost 6 bases and 3 bases, in that order; junction bases with no gene match: 8. This CDR3 is 15 amino acids long. In germline, CDR1 is MNHNS, CDR2 SASEGT. The chain's CDR3 is CASRSTGQGYTEAFF. The CDR3 DNA reads TGTGCCAGCAGATCTACGGGACAGGGCTACACTGAAGCTTTCTTT.

The V and J genes are TRBV11-2 and TRBJ2-6; D gene ambiguous. The V and J ends lost 1 base and 0 bases respectively, with 10 bases between them. Germline lookup yields CDR1 SGHAT and CDR2 FQNNGV. The CDR3 is 17 residues long. The CDR3 loop is CASSLGRQLSGANVLTF. CDR3 nucleotides: TGTGCCAGCAGCTTAGGACGACAACTCTCTGGGGCCAACGTCCTGACTTTC.

This clone was counted between two and nine times. V and J are TRBV28 and TRBJ1-2; 9 bases agree with TRBD1. The CDR3 is made up of 14 amino acids. The trim removed 5 bases at V and 5 bases at J, leaving 6 bases unmatched. From germline, CDR1 is MDHEN and CDR2 SYDVKM. Here the CDR3 reads CASSVDRGTYGYTF. The CDR3 DNA sequence: TGTGCCAGCAGTGTGGACAGGGGCACGTATGGCTACACCTTC.

The chain carries TRBV24-1 and TRBJ2-5; the D is unclear. Germline-derived CDR1 and CDR2 are KGHDR and SFDVKD. There are 15 residues in the CDR3. Trimming stripped 3 bases from V and 7 bases from J, with 17 bases between. The CDR3 loop is CATSDRNGFRGTQYF. In DNA, the CDR3 is TGTGCCACCAGTGATAGAAATGGGTTCCGAGGGACCCAGTACTTC.

By sample share, this clone is medium-sized. The sample contains more than one DNA sequence encoding this CDR3. The CDR3 loop is CASSGLAGYRPDYEQYF. DNA of the CDR3: TGTGCCAGCAGTGGACTAGCGGGATACCGTCCCGACTACGAGCAGTACTTC. This chain uses TRBV28 with TRBJ2-7; 12 nucleotides align to TRBD2. The CDR3 has 17 amino acids. J lost 3 bases, V lost 5 bases, and 11 bases had no gene match. In germline, CDR1 is MDHEN, CDR2 SYDVKM.

Worth noting for this clone: A read error is likely, as this CDR3 ends without the conserved phenylalanine or tryptophan. This chain uses TRBV12-3 or TRBV12-4 with TRBJ1-1; D not resolved. The CDR3 length is 14 residues. Trimming took 4 bases from V and 7 from J, leaving 16 bases between them. The CDR3 nucleotides read TGTGCCAGCAGTTCCCCGGGTCAGAGATATGAAGCTTTCATT. This codes for CASSSPGQRYEAFI.

The V and J genes are TRBV19 and TRBJ1-2, with 7 bases fitting TRBD1. Trimming took 6 bases from V and 2 from J; bases not matched to a gene: 12. The length of the CDR3 is 16 residues. Germline V gene lookup returns CDR1 LNHDA and CDR2 SQIVND (reference sequence). The CDR3 protein is CASSHDRVTINYGYTF. In DNA, the CDR3 is TGTGCCAGTAGCCATGACAGGGTGACGATAAACTATGGCTACACCTTC.

A few counts support this clone. The V call is TRBV27, the J call TRBJ2-3; perhaps TRBD2 as D (6 bases). CDR1 and CDR2 from the germline V gene are MNHEY and SMNVEV (reference sequence). CDR3 length equals 16 residues. V shed 5 bases and J shed 1 base, with 16 bases lying between them. CDR3 bases: TGTGCCAGCAGTCCGTGGGAGGCGTTGGGCACAGATACGCAGTATTTT. It encodes CASSPWEALGTDTQYF.

Details on this clone: Lacking the conserved final phenylalanine or tryptophan, this CDR3 likely reflects a read error. The limits of the CDR3 on the DNA are not certain, so only TCRdb's listed CDR3 is given. V usage is TRBV30 and J usage is TRBJ1-5; whether TRBD1, the table's D call, matches the DNA was not checked. CDR1 GTSNPN and CDR2 SVGIG come from the germline V gene (reference sequence). The CDR3 is 13 amino acids long, termini counted. The CDR3 sequence is CAWSVRANQPQHP.

This clone was seen at least ten times. The rearrangement joins TRBV20-1 to TRBJ2-5, with 10 bases aligning to TRBD2. Germline V gene data show CDR1 as DFQATT and CDR2 as SNEGSKA (reference sequence). The CDR3 length is 12 residues. CDR3 sequence (DNA): TGCAGCGAAGGACTAGCGGAAGAGACCCAGTACTTC. This gives the protein CSEGLAEETQYF.

This clone has only a few counts. The chain employs TRBV28 and TRBJ2-1, with 9 bases lining up with TRBD1. Losses at the gene ends were 3 bases for V and 3 bases for J; bases not matched to a gene: 3. The CDR3 sequence is 15 residues long. Germline V lookup: CDR1 MDHEN, CDR2 SYDVKM. CDR3 amino acids: CASSLRDRVYNEQFF. The CDR3 nucleotides read TGTGCCAGCAGTTTGAGGGACAGGGTCTACAATGAGCAGTTCTTC. The whole variable domain, filled in from reference TRBV28 and TRBJ2-1, reads DVKVTQSSRYLVKRTGEKVFLECVQDMDHENMFWYRQDPGLGLRLIYFSYDVKMKEKGDIPEGYSVSREKKERFSLILESASTNQTSMYLCASSLRDRVYNEQFFGPGTRLTVL.

The chain uses TRBV20-1 and TRBJ2-7; D is unclear. V lost 5 bases and J 0 bases, leaving 11 bases between the germline ends. Per the germline V gene, CDR1 is DFQATT and CDR2 is SNEGSKA (reference sequence). The CDR3 has 13 residues. CDR3 amino acids: CSAYSGFSYEQYF. The CDR3 bases are TGCAGTGCTTATAGTGGCTTCTCCTACGAGCAGTACTTC.

Comment on this clone: The junction does not match germline at one end; this may be a read error. V is TRBV7-9 and J is TRBJ2-7; no reliable D call. The CDR3 is 13 residues long. CDR1 and CDR2 (germline): SEHNR, FQNEAQ (reference sequence). The CDR3 spells CASSRLDPYEHYF. The CDR3 DNA follows: TGTGCCAGCAGCCGTCTGGACCCCTACGAGCATTACTTC. The full variable domain, with the rest looked up from reference TRBV7-9 and TRBJ2-7, is DTGVSQNPRHKITKRGQNVTFRCDPISEHNRLYWYRQTLGQGPEFLTYFQNEAQLEKSRLLSDRFSAERPKGSFSTLEIQRTEQGDSAMYLCASSRLDPYEHYFGPGTRLTVT.

This clone was detected only a few times. The CDR3 protein is CASRADWGRAQSYEQYF. CDR3 sequence (DNA): TGTGCCAGCAGGGCCGATTGGGGCAGGGCTCAATCCTACGAGCAGTACTTC. The chain couples TRBV25-1 to TRBJ2-7; D perhaps matches TRBD1 (5 bases). CDR1 and CDR2 (germline): MGHDK, SYGVNS. The germline V and J ends were trimmed by 6 bases and 1 base, with 22 bases remaining between them. This CDR3 has 17 amino acids.

This clone appeared many times. The chain has TRBV6-1 and TRBJ2-5; 12 bases are shared with TRBD2. Looked up from germline, CDR1 is MNHNS and CDR2 is SASEGT. V gave up 2 bases and J gave up 2 bases; unmatched junction bases: 0. The CDR3 consists of 15 residues. The CDR3 here is CASSELAGGQETQYF. The CDR3 coding sequence is TGTGCCAGCAGTGAACTAGCGGGGGGGCAAGAGACCCAGTACTTC.

This clone showed up just a few times. The chain employs TRBV7-3 and TRBJ2-2, with D uncertain. Germline V lookup: CDR1 SGHTA, CDR2 FQGTGA. The germline V and J ends were trimmed by 5 bases and 4 bases, with 5 bases remaining between them. This CDR3 region has 12 residues. The CDR3 DNA follows: TGTGCCAGCAGCGGTCCCACCGGGGAGCTGTTTTTT. It encodes CASSGPTGELFF.

Many counts were recorded for this clone. The rearrangement joins TRBV28 to TRBJ2-1; no reliable D call. Germline-derived CDR1 and CDR2 are MDHEN and SYDVKM. V was trimmed by 4 bases and J by 5 bases, leaving 0 bases between them. The CDR3 totals 10 residues. The CDR3 loop is CASSYNEQFF. DNA of the CDR3: TGTGCCAGCAGTTACAATGAGCAGTTCTTC. The full variable domain, with the rest looked up from reference TRBV28 and TRBJ2-1, is DVKVTQSSRYLVKRTGEKVFLECVQDMDHENMFWYRQDPGLGLRLIYFSYDVKMKEKGDIPEGYSVSREKKERFSLILESASTNQTSMYLCASSYNEQFFGPGTRLTVL.

Details on this clone: Germline is not matched at one junction end, which may reflect a read error. This sequence joins TRBV7-9 and TRBJ2-5, with D perhaps matching TRBD1 (5 bases). Germline CDR1 and CDR2: SEHNR and FQNEAQ (reference sequence). The CDR3 contains 15 residues. CDR3 DNA: TGTGACAGCAGCCCTCCATTCCAGGGCCAAGAGACCGAGTACTTC. It encodes CDSSPPFQGQETEYF. Combining the CDR3 with reference TRBV7-9 and TRBJ2-5 gives the whole variable domain DTGVSQNPRHKITKRGQNVTFRCDPISEHNRLYWYRQTLGQGPEFLTYFQNEAQLEKSRLLSDRFSAERPKGSFSTLEIQRTEQGDSAMYLCDSSPPFQGQETEYFGPGTRLLVL.

This clone was detected a few times. The chain uses TRBV6-5 and TRBJ2-1; the match to TRBD2 covers 9 bases. This CDR3 region has 17 residues. CDR1 and CDR2 (germline): MNHEY, SVGAGI. The V gene end was trimmed by 6 bases and the J gene end by 8 bases; junction bases not matched to a gene: 17. This CDR3 is CASSHPLAGRNYHEQFF. The CDR3 nucleotides read TGTGCCAGCAGCCACCCCCTAGCGGGACGGAATTACCATGAGCAGTTCTTC.

This chain links TRBV6-5 with TRBJ1-6, with 9 bases lining up with TRBD1. V was clipped by 0 bases and J by 7 bases; unmatched bases: 1. Germline V lookup: CDR1 MNHEY, CDR2 SVGAGI. The CDR3 totals 15 residues. The CDR3 region is CASSYSGTGNSPLHF. The CDR3 DNA follows: TGTGCCAGCAGTTACTCCGGGACAGGGAATTCACCCCTCCACTTT.

In this sample, this clone is medium-sized (0.01 to 0.1%). The rearrangement links TRBV6-1 to TRBJ2-1, with 8 bases identical to TRBD1. The length of the CDR3 is 16 residues. Germline V gene lookup returns CDR1 MNHNS and CDR2 SASEGT. After removal of 5 bases from V and 4 bases from J, the junction contained 10 bases not matched to a gene. CDR3 region: CASSQDRAGLYNEQFF. DNA for the CDR3: TGTGCCAGCAGTCAGGACAGGGCCGGCCTATACAATGAGCAGTTCTTC.